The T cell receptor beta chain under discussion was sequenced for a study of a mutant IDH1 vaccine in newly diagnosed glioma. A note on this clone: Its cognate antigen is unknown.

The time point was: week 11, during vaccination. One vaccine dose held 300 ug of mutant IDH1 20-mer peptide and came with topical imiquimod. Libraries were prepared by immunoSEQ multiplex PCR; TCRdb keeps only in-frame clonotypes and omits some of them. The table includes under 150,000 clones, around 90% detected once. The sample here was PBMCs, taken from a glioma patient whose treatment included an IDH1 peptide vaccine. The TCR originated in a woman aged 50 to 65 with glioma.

The DNA for the CDR3 is TGTGCCAGCAGTCCCGCCTGGGCCCCTGGGGAGACCCAGTACTTC. Its translation: CASSPAWAPGETQYF. The chain carries TRBV27 and TRBJ2-5; D is unresolved. CDR3 size: 15 residues. Germline CDR1 and CDR2: MNHEY and SMNVEV (reference sequence). Trimming cost V 5 bases and J 5 bases, with 18 bases left between them.